Sequencing of this TCR beta chain was carried out in a study of T cell repertoires in cytomegalovirus infection. On the study more broadly: CMV infection plus the matching HLA type was flagged by public TCR beta signatures. Study outcomes and limitations: CMV-specific TCR beta clonotypes restricted by HLA-C dominated the ex vivo response.

Germline V lookup: CDR1 SGHNT, CDR2 YYREEE (reference sequence). The V end lost 0 bases, the J end lost 1 base, and 7 bases lay between the germline ends. The CDR3 runs 15 residues. In the case of this clonotype: The antigen remains unidentified.

TCRdb reprocessed the reads via MiXCR and lists one record per CDR3 protein. This sample yields a few hundred thousand distinct CDR3 sequences, of which just under 35% are seen a single time; 13% belongs to the top ten. This TCR was recovered from a human donor in good health (CMV status not recorded). Some clones in this sample may be carry-over from other donors' samples. The source was cultured PBMCs, collected from culture after CMV antigen stimulation. The chain couples TRBV5-4 to TRBJ2-2; D is unclear. CDR3 loop: CASSLDSQNTGELFF. CDR3 bases: TGTGCCAGCAGCTTGGATAGCCAGAACACCGGGGAGCTGTTTTTT.